The clone carrying this T cell receptor beta chain was counted a few times. This entry belongs to a study of shared T cell receptors in the human thymus. Profiling relied on immunoSEQ multiplex PCR, and the TCRdb table lists in-frame clones only, not all of them. Found here are some 640,000 clones, about 90% of them singletons; the top ten hold roughly 0.0089%. The length of the CDR3 is 14 residues. Per germline, CDR1 WNHNN and CDR2 SYGVQD (reference sequence). Trimming took 4 bases from V and 4 from J, leaving 11 bases between them. The same data also went into a second study, on human thymus T cells. That source adds: All donors were healthy Finnish infants who were undergoing corrective surgery to treat congenital heart defects. The thymus tissue came from resections taken during corrective heart surgery.

The gene calls are TRBV10-1 and TRBJ2-1, with D possibly being TRBD1 (5 bases). The origin of this receptor is a boy under three years old with a congenital heart defect. The sequencing sample was made of thymocytes. For the CDR3, the DNA is TGCGCCAGCAGTGGACAGACCGTATACAATGAGCAGTTCTTC. It is translated as CASSGQTVYNEQFF.